Listed here are 21 T cell receptor delta chains from one sample, sequenced in a study of gamma-delta T cells after stem cell transplantation listed by TCRdb under 2016. Library generation was performed with RT-PCR. TCRdb records Illumina MiSeq as the sequencer. TCRdb called clones anew from the public reads via CATT; matching DNA rows were later pooled. This sample is represented by 13,000 or so delta-chain clones; around 33% of them were singletons. The ten most abundant clones make up about 3.8% of the sample. The specimen sequenced was gamma-delta T cells. The source of these receptors is a human donor. It is not recorded whose cells these are; they may come from a transplant donor.

This clone appeared a few times. This same CDR3 is encoded by further DNA sequences in the sample. This rearrangement joins TRDV2 to TRDJ3; 9 bases are shared with TRDD3. CDR1 is GEAIGNYY, CDR2 EKD, per germline. This CDR3 region has 18 residues. Germline trimming cut 1 base from V and 0 bases from J; bases unmatched to any gene: 3. Written as DNA, the CDR3 is TGTGCCTGTGACACACTGGGGGACAGCTCCTGGGACACCCGACAGATGTTTTTC. Translated, it gives CACDTLGDSSWDTRQMFF.

The rearrangement joins TRDV2 to TRDJ3, with 7 bases lining up with TRDD3. The CDR3 loop spans 19 amino acids. V gave up 2 bases and J gave up 2 bases; unmatched junction bases: 11. Per germline, CDR1 GEAIGNYY and CDR2 EKD. CDR3 amino acids: CACDRGGFLPTWDTRQMFF. Written as DNA, the CDR3 is TGTGCCTGTGACAGAGGGGGATTTTTACCAACCTGGGACACCCGACAGATGTTTTTC.

Comment on this clone: Other DNA sequences within the sample encode an identical CDR3. In DNA form, the CDR3 reads TGTGCCTGTGACAGCGACTCTTACATCCCCCACGACACCGATAAACTCATCTTT. This translates into CACDSDSYIPHDTDKLIF. The chain is built from TRDV2 and TRDJ1; D uncertain. The CDR3 consists of 18 residues. Trimming left V 2 bases short and J 0 bases short, with 21 bases between. In germline, CDR1 is GEAIGNYY, CDR2 EKD.

The V call is TRDV2, the J call TRDJ3, with D unclear. Per the germline V gene, CDR1 is GEAIGNYY and CDR2 is EKD. V was clipped by 2 bases and J by 0 bases, with 16 bases between them. The length of the CDR3 is 19 residues. The CDR3 protein is CACDNGMGRSSWDTRQMFF. The CDR3 nucleotides read TGTGCCTGTGACAATGGAATGGGAAGGAGCTCCTGGGACACCCGACAGATGTTTTTC.

This clone showed up just a few times. The rearrangement joins TRDV1 to TRDJ2; 9 bases align to TRDD3. V lost 4 bases, J lost 6 bases, and 24 bases stayed unmatched. The CDR3 spans 21 residues. Germline V CDR1 and CDR2: TSWWSYY, QGS. The CDR3: CALGAHAFVGGYSGVAAQLFF. The CDR3 DNA reads as TGTGCTCTTGGGGCACATGCCTTCGTCGGGGGATACTCTGGTGTGGCAGCACAACTCTTCTTT.

The genes are TRDV1 and TRDJ1; 9 bases map to TRDD3. V was pared by 11 bases and J by 0 bases, with 13 bases of the junction left unmatched. CDR1 is TSWWSYY, CDR2 QGS, per germline. This CDR3 contains 16 residues. As DNA, the CDR3 is TGTGCTAGGTACTGGGGGAGACGCGTATACACCGATAAACTCATCTTT. Translation gives CARYWGRRVYTDKLIF.

The genes are TRDV1 and TRDJ1, with TRDD3 identical over 8 bases. Per germline, CDR1 TSWWSYY and CDR2 QGS. The CDR3 is 18 amino acids. J lost 2 bases, V lost 5 bases, and 16 bases had no gene match. DNA for the CDR3: TGTGCTCTTGGGATAGAACGCGCCTATTTGGGGGATACCGATAAACTCATCTTT. Its translation: CALGIERAYLGDTDKLIF.

Comments on this clone: A much larger clone lies one base from this, so it may be a read error. The V gene is TRDV3, the J gene TRDJ1; D may be TRDD3 (5 bases). This CDR3 is built from 13 residues. Germline V gives CDR1 TVYSNPD, CDR2 GDNSRS (reference sequence). The CDR3 loop is CAFKRPLGDTLIF. CDR3 DNA: TGTGCCTTTAAGAGGCCCCTAGGAGATACACTCATCTTT.

Regarding this clone: At one of its ends the junction is not consistent with the germline gene, which may arise from a read error. The V gene is TRDV3, the J gene TRDJ1; 9 nucleotides line up with TRDD3. This CDR3 is built from 13 residues. Germline V gives CDR1 TVYSNPD, CDR2 GDNSRS (reference sequence). CDR3 in amino acids: CASNGGYTDTLIF. The CDR3 DNA sequence: TGTGCCTCGAACGGGGGATACACCGATACACTCATCTTT.

In regard to this clone: Other DNA sequences in this sample translate to the same CDR3. V and J are TRDV2 and TRDJ3; 12 bases fit TRDD3. The CDR3 totals 20 residues. The germline V gene encodes CDR1 GEAIGNYY and CDR2 EKD. V lost 0 bases, J lost 0 bases, and 5 bases stayed unmatched. The CDR3, as DNA: TGTGCCTGTGACACCGTTCTGGGGGATACGAGCTCCTGGGACACCCGACAGATGTTTTTC. Its translation: CACDTVLGDTSSWDTRQMFF.

This clone has more than one count but fewer than ten. The chain combines TRDV2 with TRDJ2; 9 nucleotides line up with TRDD3. There are 15 residues in the CDR3. Germline loops: CDR1 GEAIGNYY, CDR2 EKD. V was clipped by 3 bases and J by 7 bases; unmatched bases: 8. The CDR3 here is CACDPLGDVRAQLFF. The CDR3 DNA is TGTGCCTGTGACCCACTGGGGGACGTACGAGCACAACTCTTCTTT.

The rearrangement uses TRDV2 and TRDJ3; D gene ambiguous. The CDR3 length is 19 residues. Per germline, CDR1 GEAIGNYY and CDR2 EKD. Deletions cut 2 bases from V and 1 base from J, with 17 bases between. For the CDR3, the DNA is TGTGCCTGTGACAGTGGGACCAAAACCCGATCCTGGGACACCCGACAGATGTTTTTC. Protein: CACDSGTKTRSWDTRQMFF.

The chain recombines TRDV1 with TRDJ1; 11 bases line up with TRDD3. Germline lookup yields CDR1 TSWWSYY and CDR2 QGS. J lost 2 bases, V lost 2 bases, and 13 bases had no gene match. CDR3 size: 19 residues. CDR3 nucleotides: TGTGCTCTTGGGGAAGTCGGGGACCAACTGGGGGATAGAACCGATAAACTCATCTTT. Translation: CALGEVGDQLGDRTDKLIF.

This clone appeared a few times. The rearrangement links TRDV2 to TRDJ1; 13 positions agree with TRDD3. The CDR3 loop spans 18 amino acids. The V segment lost 0 bases and the J segment 0 bases; nucleotides outside the gene matches: 6. From germline, CDR1 is GEAIGNYY and CDR2 EKD. The CDR3 nucleotides are TGTGCCTGTGACACCGGGACTGGGGGATACGCAAACACCGATAAACTCATCTTT. Translating gives CACDTGTGGYANTDKLIF.

This clone was seen more than once but under ten times. This sequence joins TRDV2 and TRDJ1, with 9 bases aligning to TRDD3. The ends lost 0 bases at V and 0 bases at J; junction bases unmatched: 13. The CDR3 length is 19 residues. Germline V lookup: CDR1 GEAIGNYY, CDR2 EKD. Here the CDR3 DNA reads TGTGCCTGTGACACCGCAGGAGATGGGGGATATCCTTACACCGATAAACTCATCTTT. Its protein product is CACDTAGDGGYPYTDKLIF.

CDR3 DNA: TGTGCCTGTGACAATACTGGGGGATACGGGTCCTGGGACACCCGACAGATGTTTTTC. It codes for CACDNTGGYGSWDTRQMFF. V usage is TRDV2 and J usage is TRDJ3; 13 nucleotides line up with TRDD3. CDR1 is GEAIGNYY and CDR2 is EKD in the germline V gene. This CDR3 comprises 19 residues. Trimming removed 2 bases from V and 1 base from J; junction bases left unmatched: 4.

This clone appeared once. The sample holds other DNA sequences that translate to the same CDR3. The J gene is TRDJ1, the V gene TRDV2, with TRDD3 matching 7 bases. Germline CDR1 reads GEAIGNYY; CDR2 reads EKD. This CDR3 comprises 18 residues. The junction had 21 bases not matched to a gene; V was cut back by 6 bases and J by 3 bases. The CDR3 DNA follows: TGTGCCTGTCCGGGGGGCCTACGGTACTGGGGAAGAGCCGATAAACTCATCTTT. This encodes CACPGGLRYWGRADKLIF.

There are a few counts of this clone. V usage is TRDV2 and J usage is TRDJ1; weak D call: TRDD3 (6 bases). In germline, CDR1 is GEAIGNYY, CDR2 EKD. Trimming shortened V by 1 base and J by 0 bases, and 14 bases separated the two germline ends. The CDR3 consists of 16 residues. The CDR3 sequence is CACDTAGITYTDKLIF. For the CDR3, the DNA is TGTGCCTGTGACACGGCGGGGATTACTTACACCGATAAACTCATCTTT.

The J gene is TRDJ2, the V gene TRDV2; 12 bases line up with TRDD3. CDR3 size: 15 residues. V dropped 3 bases and J dropped 7; count of bases not matched to a gene: 5. The germline V gene encodes CDR1 GEAIGNYY and CDR2 EKD. CDR3 in DNA: TGTGCCTGTGACGAGCTGGGGGATACGGAAGCACAACTCTTCTTT. As protein: CACDELGDTEAQLFF.

The chain links TRDV2 to TRDJ2; no clear D. V was shortened by 0 bases and J by 0 bases, with 13 bases between the two germline ends. The germline V gene encodes CDR1 GEAIGNYY and CDR2 EKD. CDR3 length equals 17 residues. The chain's CDR3 is CACDTLTPDSLTAQLFF. The CDR3 coding sequence is TGTGCCTGTGACACCTTAACACCGGATTCTTTGACAGCACAACTCTTCTTT.

About this clone itself: This sample includes further DNA sequences coding for the same CDR3. The chain couples TRDV2 to TRDJ2; possibly TRDD3 for D (6 bases). This CDR3 is built from 14 residues. V was clipped by 1 base and J by 4 bases, with 9 bases between them. Germline V gene data show CDR1 as GEAIGNYY and CDR2 as EKD. CDR3 coding DNA: TGTGCCTGTGACACTGGGGGTAAGACAGCACAACTCTTCTTT. This gives the protein CACDTGGKTAQLFF.